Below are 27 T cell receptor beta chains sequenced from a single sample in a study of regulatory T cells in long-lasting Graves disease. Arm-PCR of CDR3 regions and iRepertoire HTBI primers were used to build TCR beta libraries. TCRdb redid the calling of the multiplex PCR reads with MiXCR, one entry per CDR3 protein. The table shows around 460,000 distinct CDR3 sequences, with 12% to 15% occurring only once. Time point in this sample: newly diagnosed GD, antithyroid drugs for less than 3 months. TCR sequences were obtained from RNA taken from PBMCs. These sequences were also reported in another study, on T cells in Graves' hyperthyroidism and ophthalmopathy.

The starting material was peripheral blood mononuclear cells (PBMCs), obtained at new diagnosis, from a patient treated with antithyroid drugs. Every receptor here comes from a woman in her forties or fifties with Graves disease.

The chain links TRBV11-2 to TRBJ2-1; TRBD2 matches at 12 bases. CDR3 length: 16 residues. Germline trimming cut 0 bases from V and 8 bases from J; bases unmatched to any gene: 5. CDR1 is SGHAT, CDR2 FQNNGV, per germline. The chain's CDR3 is CASSLDQASGRDEQFF. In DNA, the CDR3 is TGTGCCAGCAGCTTAGATCAGGCTAGCGGGAGGGATGAGCAGTTCTTC.

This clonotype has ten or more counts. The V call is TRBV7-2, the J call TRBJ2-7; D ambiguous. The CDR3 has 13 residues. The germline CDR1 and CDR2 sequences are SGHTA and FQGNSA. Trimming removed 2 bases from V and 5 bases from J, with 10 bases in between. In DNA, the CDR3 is TGTGCCAGCAGCTTACGCGCCGGGCACGAGCAGTACTTC. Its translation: CASSLRAGHEQYF.

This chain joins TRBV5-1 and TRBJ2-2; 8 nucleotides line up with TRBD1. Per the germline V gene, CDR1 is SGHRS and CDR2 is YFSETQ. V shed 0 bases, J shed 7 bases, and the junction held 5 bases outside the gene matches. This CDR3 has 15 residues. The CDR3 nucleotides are TGCGCCAGCAGCTTGGGGGACAGGATGAACGGGGAGCTGTTTTTT. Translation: CASSLGDRMNGELFF.

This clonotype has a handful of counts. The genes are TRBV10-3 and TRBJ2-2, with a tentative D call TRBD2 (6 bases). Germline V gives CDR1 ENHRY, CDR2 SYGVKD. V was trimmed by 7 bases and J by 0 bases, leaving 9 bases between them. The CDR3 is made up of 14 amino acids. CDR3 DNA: TGTGCCATCAATGCGGGAACGAACACCGGGGAGCTGTTTTTT. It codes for CAINAGTNTGELFF.

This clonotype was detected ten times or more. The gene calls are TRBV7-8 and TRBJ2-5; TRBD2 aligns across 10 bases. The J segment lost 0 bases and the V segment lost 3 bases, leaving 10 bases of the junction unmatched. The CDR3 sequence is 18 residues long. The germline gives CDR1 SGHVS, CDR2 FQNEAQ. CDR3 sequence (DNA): TGTGCCAGCAGCTTTTACCCCATGACTAGCGGGTACCAAGAGACCCAGTACTTC. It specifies CASSFYPMTSGYQETQYF.

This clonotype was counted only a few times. The CDR3 protein is CASSDMTGYNEQFF. The CDR3 region has the DNA TGTGCCAGCAGCGATATGACAGGCTACAATGAGCAGTTCTTC. The chain recombines TRBV7-2 with TRBJ2-1; D is possibly TRBD1 (6 bases). Germline CDR1 is SGHTA and CDR2 is FQGNSA. The CDR3 loop spans 14 amino acids. V was clipped by 5 bases and J by 3 bases, with 11 bases between them.

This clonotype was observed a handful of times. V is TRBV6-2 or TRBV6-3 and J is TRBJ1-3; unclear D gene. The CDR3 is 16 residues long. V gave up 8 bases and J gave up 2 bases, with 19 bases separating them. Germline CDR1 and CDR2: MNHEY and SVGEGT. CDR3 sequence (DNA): TGTGCCAGCTCCCTTTCCTCGGGGATAGCTGGAAACACCATATATTTT. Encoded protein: CASSLSSGIAGNTIYF.

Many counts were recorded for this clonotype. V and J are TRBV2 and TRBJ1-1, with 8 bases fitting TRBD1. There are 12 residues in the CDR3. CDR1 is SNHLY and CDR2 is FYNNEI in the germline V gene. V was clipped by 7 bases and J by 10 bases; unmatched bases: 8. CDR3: CASTRQGFSAFF. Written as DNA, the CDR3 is TGTGCCAGCACTAGACAGGGGTTCTCAGCTTTCTTT.

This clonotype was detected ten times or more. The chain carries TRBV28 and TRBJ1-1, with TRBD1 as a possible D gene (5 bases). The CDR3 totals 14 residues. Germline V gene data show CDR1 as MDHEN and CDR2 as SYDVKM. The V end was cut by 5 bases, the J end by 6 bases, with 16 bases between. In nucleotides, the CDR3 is TGTGCCAGCAGTCTAAACTTCCAGGGCCCTGAAGCTTTCTTT. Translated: CASSLNFQGPEAFF.

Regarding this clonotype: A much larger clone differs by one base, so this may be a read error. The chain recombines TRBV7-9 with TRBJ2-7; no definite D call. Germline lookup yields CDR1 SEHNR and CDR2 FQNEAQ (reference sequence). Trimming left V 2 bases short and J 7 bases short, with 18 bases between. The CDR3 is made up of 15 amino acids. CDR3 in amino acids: CASSLSDKTPNEQYF. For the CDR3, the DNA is TGTGCCAGCAGCTTAAGCGACAAGACACCTAATGAGCAGTACTTC.

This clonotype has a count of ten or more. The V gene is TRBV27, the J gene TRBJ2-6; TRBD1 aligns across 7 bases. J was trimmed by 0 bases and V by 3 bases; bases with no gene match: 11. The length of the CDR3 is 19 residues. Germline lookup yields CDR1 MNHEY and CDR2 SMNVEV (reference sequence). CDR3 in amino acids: CASSLMTGPLLSGANVLTF. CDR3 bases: TGTGCCAGCAGTTTGATGACAGGGCCGCTACTCTCTGGGGCCAACGTCCTGACTTTC.

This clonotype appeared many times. In DNA, the CDR3 is TGCAGTGCTAAGAGGGGGGGGGCTGTTGACTATGGCTACACCTTC. The encoded protein is CSAKRGGAVDYGYTF. The V gene is TRBV20-1, the J gene TRBJ1-2, with a weak D call TRBD1 (6 bases). In germline, CDR1 is DFQATT, CDR2 SNEGSKA (reference sequence). The CDR3 has 15 residues. V was pared by 4 bases and J by 3 bases, with 18 bases between.

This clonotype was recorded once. The CDR3 DNA reads TGTGCCAGCAGCTACACAGGGGGCGATGAAAAACTGTTTTTT. Translating gives CASSYTGGDEKLFF. The chain combines TRBV11-2 with TRBJ1-4; 9 positions agree with TRBD1. V was clipped by 4 bases and J by 6 bases; unmatched bases: 3. The CDR3 is 14 residues long. From germline, CDR1 is SGHAT and CDR2 FQNNGV.

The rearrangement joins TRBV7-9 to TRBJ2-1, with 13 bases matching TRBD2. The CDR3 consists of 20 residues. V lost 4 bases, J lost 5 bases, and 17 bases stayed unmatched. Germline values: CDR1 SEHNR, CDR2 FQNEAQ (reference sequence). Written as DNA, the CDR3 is TGTGCCAGCAGCTGGTACAGGGTGGGCGGACTAGCGGGAGCCCACAATGAGCAGTTCTTC. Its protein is CASSWYRVGGLAGAHNEQFF.

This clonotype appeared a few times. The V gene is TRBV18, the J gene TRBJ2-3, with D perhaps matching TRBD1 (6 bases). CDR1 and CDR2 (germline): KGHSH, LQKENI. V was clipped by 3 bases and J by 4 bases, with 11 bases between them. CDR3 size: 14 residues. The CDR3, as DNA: TGTGCCAGCTCACCCGTACAGGGCGCAGATACGCAGTATTTT. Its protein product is CASSPVQGADTQYF.

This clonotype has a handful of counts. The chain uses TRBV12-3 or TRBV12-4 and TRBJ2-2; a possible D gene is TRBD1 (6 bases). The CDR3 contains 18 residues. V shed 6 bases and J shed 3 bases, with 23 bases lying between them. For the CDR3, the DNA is TGTGCCAGCAGACGAGAGACAGGTCGAACTTGGGACACCGGGGAGCTGTTTTTT. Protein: CASRRETGRTWDTGELFF.

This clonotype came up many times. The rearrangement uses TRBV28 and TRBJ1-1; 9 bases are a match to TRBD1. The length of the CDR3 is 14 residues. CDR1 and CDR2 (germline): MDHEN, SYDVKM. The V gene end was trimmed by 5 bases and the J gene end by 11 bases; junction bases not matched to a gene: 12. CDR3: CASSPFNRGLSAFF. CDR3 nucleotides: TGTGCCAGCAGTCCGTTCAACAGGGGGCTCTCGGCTTTCTTT.

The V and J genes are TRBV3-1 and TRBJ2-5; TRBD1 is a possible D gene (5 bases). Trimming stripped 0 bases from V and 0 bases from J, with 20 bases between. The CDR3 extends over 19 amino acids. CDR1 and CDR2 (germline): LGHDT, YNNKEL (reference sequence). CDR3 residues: CASSQDRWTLDQYQETQYF. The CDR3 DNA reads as TGTGCCAGCAGCCAAGATAGGTGGACACTCGACCAGTACCAAGAGACCCAGTACTTC.

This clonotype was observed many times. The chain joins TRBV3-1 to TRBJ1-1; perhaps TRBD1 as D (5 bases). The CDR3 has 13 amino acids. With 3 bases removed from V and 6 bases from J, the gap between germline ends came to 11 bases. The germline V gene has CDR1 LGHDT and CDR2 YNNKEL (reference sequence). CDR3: CASSHLGGSEAFF. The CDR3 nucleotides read TGTGCCAGCAGCCACCTGGGGGGTTCTGAAGCTTTCTTT.

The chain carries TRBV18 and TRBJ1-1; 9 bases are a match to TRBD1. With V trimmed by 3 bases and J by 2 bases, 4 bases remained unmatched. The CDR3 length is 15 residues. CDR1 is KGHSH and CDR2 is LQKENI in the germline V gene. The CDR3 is CASSPWTGENTEAFF. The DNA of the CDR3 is TGTGCCAGCTCACCGTGGACAGGGGAAAACACTGAAGCTTTCTTT.

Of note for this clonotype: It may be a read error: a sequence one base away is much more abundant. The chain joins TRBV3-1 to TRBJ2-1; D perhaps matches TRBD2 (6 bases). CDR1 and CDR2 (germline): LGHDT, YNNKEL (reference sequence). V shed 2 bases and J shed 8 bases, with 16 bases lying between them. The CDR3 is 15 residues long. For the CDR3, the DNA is TGTGCCAGCAGCCAATTACTAGCCAACGCCGATGAGCAGTTCTTC. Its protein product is CASSQLLANADEQFF.

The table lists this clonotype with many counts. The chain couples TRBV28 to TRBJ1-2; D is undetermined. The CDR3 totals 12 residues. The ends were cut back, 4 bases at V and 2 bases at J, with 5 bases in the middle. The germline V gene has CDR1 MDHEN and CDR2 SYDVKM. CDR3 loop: CASSSVNYGYTF. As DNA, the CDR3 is TGTGCCAGCAGTTCCGTAAACTATGGCTACACCTTC.

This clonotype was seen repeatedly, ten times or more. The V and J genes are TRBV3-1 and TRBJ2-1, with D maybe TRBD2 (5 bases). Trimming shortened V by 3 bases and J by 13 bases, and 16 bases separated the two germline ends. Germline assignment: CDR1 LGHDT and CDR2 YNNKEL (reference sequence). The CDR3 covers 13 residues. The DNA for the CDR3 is TGTGCCAGCAGCCATGACGGCGAGCGGACCCAGTTCTTC. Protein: CASSHDGERTQFF.

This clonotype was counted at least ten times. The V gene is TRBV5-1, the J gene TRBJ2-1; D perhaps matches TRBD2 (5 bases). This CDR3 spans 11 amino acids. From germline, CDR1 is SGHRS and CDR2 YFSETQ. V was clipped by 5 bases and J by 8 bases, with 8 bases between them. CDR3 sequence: CASRLVYEQFF. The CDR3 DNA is TGCGCCAGCAGACTAGTCTATGAGCAGTTCTTC.

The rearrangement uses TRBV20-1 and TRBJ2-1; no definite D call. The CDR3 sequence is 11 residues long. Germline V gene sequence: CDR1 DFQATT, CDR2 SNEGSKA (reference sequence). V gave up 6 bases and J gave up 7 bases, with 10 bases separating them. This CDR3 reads CSAPVRNEQFF. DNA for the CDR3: TGCAGTGCCCCAGTGAGGAATGAGCAGTTCTTC.

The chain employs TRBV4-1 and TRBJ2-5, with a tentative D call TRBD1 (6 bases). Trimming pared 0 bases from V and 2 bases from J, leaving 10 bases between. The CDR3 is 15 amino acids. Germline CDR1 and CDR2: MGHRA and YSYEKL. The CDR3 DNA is TGCGCCAGCAGCCAAGACTGGCAGGGGCAAGAGACCCAGTACTTC. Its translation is CASSQDWQGQETQYF.

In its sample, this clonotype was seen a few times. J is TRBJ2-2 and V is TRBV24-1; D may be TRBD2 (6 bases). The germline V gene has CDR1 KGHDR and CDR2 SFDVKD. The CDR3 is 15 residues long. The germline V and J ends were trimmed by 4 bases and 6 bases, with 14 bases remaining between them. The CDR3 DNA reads TGTGCCACCAGTGACCGGAGGGCCCTCGCCGGGGAGCTGTTTTTT. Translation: CATSDRRALAGELFF.